Presented here are 16 T cell receptor beta chains from one specimen sequenced in a study of OX40 agonist ivuxolimab in advanced cancers. Generated by immunoSEQ multiplex PCR, the TCRdb table keeps only in-frame clones and is missing some. Of around 79,000 clones in the sample, about nine tenths were seen once. Sequencing used CD4+ or CD8+ T cells sorted from blood, obtained in a trial of the OX40 agonist ivuxolimab. The source is an adult with an advanced solid tumor such as melanoma, head and neck, liver or kidney cancer.

In this sample, this clone turned up once. Other DNA sequences from this sample encode an identical CDR3 as well. V and J are TRBV18 and TRBJ2-7; D gene uncertain. The CDR3 runs to 13 residues. V was clipped by 3 bases and J by 2 bases, with 8 bases between them. The germline V gene encodes CDR1 KGHSH and CDR2 LQKENI. The CDR3 coding sequence is TGTGCCAGCTCACCGGGCCGAACCTACGAGCAGTACTTC. As protein: CASSPGRTYEQYF.

The chain recombines TRBV5-1 with TRBJ2-1; 7 bases are shared with TRBD1. Losses at the gene ends were 4 bases for V and 5 bases for J; bases not matched to a gene: 3. Germline V gives CDR1 SGHRS, CDR2 YFSETQ. The CDR3 consists of 13 residues. The CDR3 nucleotides are TGCGCCAGCAGCGCGACAGGGAACAATGAGCAGTTCTTC. Protein product: CASSATGNNEQFF. Supplemented by reference TRBV5-1 and TRBJ2-1, the full variable domain reads KAGVTQTPRYLIKTRGQQVTLSCSPISGHRSVSWYQQTPGQGLQFLFEYFSETQRNKGNFPGRFSGRQFSNSRSEMNVSTLELGDSALYLCASSATGNNEQFFGPGTRLTVL.

The CDR3 spells CASSSIDVPYNEQFF. In DNA form, the CDR3 reads TGTGCCAGTAGTTCCATAGACGTCCCCTACAATGAGCAGTTCTTC. The V and J genes are TRBV19 and TRBJ2-1; D unclear. Germline lookup yields CDR1 LNHDA and CDR2 SQIVND (reference sequence). V was clipped by 5 bases and J by 2 bases, with 13 bases between them. The CDR3 is 15 residues long.

The chain combines TRBV6-5 with TRBJ2-7; D call uncertain. The V and J ends lost 6 bases and 6 bases respectively, with 15 bases between them. The germline V gene encodes CDR1 MNHEY and CDR2 SVGAGI. The CDR3 runs to 13 residues. The CDR3 DNA follows: TGTGCCAGCAGCCACCCAGGCTCGATCGAGCAGTACTTC. This translates into CASSHPGSIEQYF.

This clone came up once. The chain links TRBV5-1 to TRBJ1-3, with 8 nucleotides matching TRBD1. Germline V gene lookup returns CDR1 SGHRS and CDR2 YFSETQ. The CDR3 length is 17 residues. V dropped 5 bases and J dropped 0; count of bases not matched to a gene: 10. The CDR3 reads CASSSGQGQFSGNTIYF. In DNA, the CDR3 is TGCGCCAGCAGTTCCGGACAGGGCCAATTCTCTGGAAACACCATATATTTT. The full variable domain, rest sourced from reference TRBV5-1 and TRBJ1-3, is KAGVTQTPRYLIKTRGQQVTLSCSPISGHRSVSWYQQTPGQGLQFLFEYFSETQRNKGNFPGRFSGRQFSNSRSEMNVSTLELGDSALYLCASSSGQGQFSGNTIYFGEGSWLTVV.

With respect to this clone: The junction departs from the called germline gene at one end, perhaps through a read error. This same CDR3 is encoded by further DNA sequences in the sample. The chain couples TRBV7-8 to TRBJ1-2; the D is unclear. From germline, CDR1 is SGHVS and CDR2 FQNEAQ. This CDR3 comprises 13 residues. CDR3 amino acids: CASSPGPDYGYTF. In DNA, the CDR3 is TGTGCCAGCAGCCCAGGACCAGACTACGGCTACACCTTC.

The V and J genes are TRBV19 and TRBJ2-7; weak D call: TRBD2 (5 bases). CDR1 is LNHDA, CDR2 SQIVND, per germline (reference sequence). The CDR3 contains 12 residues. Trimming took off 1 base at V and 8 bases at J, with 9 bases between the two ends. The CDR3 bases are TGTGCCAGTAGTATAGTTGGCGGGCAGCAGTACTTC. It specifies CASSIVGGQQYF.

Concerning this clone itself: The same CDR3 arises from other DNA sequences in this sample as well. The V and J genes are TRBV6-5 and TRBJ1-5; 7 nucleotides match TRBD1. The CDR3 is made up of 15 amino acids. With V trimmed by 6 bases and J by 0 bases, 5 bases remained unmatched. Germline lookup yields CDR1 MNHEY and CDR2 SVGAGI. CDR3 nucleotide sequence: TGTGCCAGCAGGCCACAGGGGTATAGCAATCAGCCCCAGCATTTT. It specifies CASRPQGYSNQPQHF.

The rearrangement uses TRBV11-3 and TRBJ2-7, with D perhaps matching TRBD1 (6 bases). The ends were cut back, 4 bases at V and 2 bases at J, with 12 bases in the middle. The CDR3 sequence is 14 residues long. Germline CDR1 is SGHNT and CDR2 is YENEEA. CDR3 in amino acids: CASSSDSDPYEQYF. The CDR3 coding sequence is TGTGCCAGCAGCTCGGACAGCGATCCCTACGAGCAGTACTTC.

The V gene is TRBV28, the J gene TRBJ2-3; 8 nucleotides line up with TRBD1. Germline CDR1 is MDHEN and CDR2 is SYDVKM. After removal of 4 bases from V and 2 bases from J, the junction contained 8 bases not matched to a gene. The CDR3 runs to 16 residues. CDR3 protein: CASSSPVDRATDTQYF. The CDR3 bases are TGTGCCAGCAGTTCCCCAGTGGACAGGGCCACAGATACGCAGTATTTT. The full variable domain, completed using reference TRBV28 and TRBJ2-3, is DVKVTQSSRYLVKRTGEKVFLECVQDMDHENMFWYRQDPGLGLRLIYFSYDVKMKEKGDIPEGYSVSREKKERFSLILESASTNQTSMYLCASSSPVDRATDTQYFGPGTRLTVL.

The chain combines TRBV7-9 with TRBJ1-2; weak D call: TRBD1 (5 bases). V was trimmed by 1 base and J by 3 bases, leaving 9 bases between them. CDR3 size: 14 residues. CDR1 SEHNR and CDR2 FQNEAQ come from the germline V gene (reference sequence). CDR3 loop: CASSLGREDYGYTF. CDR3 in DNA: TGTGCCAGCAGCTTAGGCAGGGAGGACTATGGCTACACCTTC.

The gene calls are TRBV11-3 and TRBJ2-1, with 7 bases lining up with TRBD1. The CDR3 extends over 12 amino acids. V was clipped by 5 bases and J by 7 bases; unmatched bases: 2. Germline V gene sequence: CDR1 SGHNT, CDR2 YENEEA. The CDR3 DNA reads TGTGCCAGCAGCCTGACAGGGAATGAGCAGTTCTTC. Translating it yields CASSLTGNEQFF.

The gene calls are TRBV7-2 and TRBJ1-4, with TRBD1 matching 7 bases. The CDR3 is 13 amino acids. Unmatched junction bases numbered 2, after V lost 4 bases and J lost 6 bases. The germline V gene encodes CDR1 SGHTA and CDR2 FQGNSA. CDR3 loop: CASSSTGDEKLFF. As DNA, the CDR3 is TGTGCCAGCAGCTCTACAGGGGATGAAAAACTGTTTTTT.

V and J are TRBV5-1 and TRBJ1-1; possibly TRBD1 for D (5 bases). Per the germline V gene, CDR1 is SGHRS and CDR2 is YFSETQ. Trimming took 1 base from V and 4 from J, leaving 14 bases between them. There are 15 residues in the CDR3. The CDR3 is CASSLFAGVRTEAFF. The DNA of the CDR3 is TGCGCCAGCAGCTTGTTCGCGGGGGTACGCACTGAAGCTTTCTTT.

The V gene is TRBV6-6, the J gene TRBJ1-2; tentatively, D is TRBD1 (6 bases). The length of the CDR3 is 14 residues. Germline V gives CDR1 MNHNY, CDR2 SVGAGI (reference sequence). The V and J ends lost 1 base and 4 bases respectively, with 10 bases between them. This chain's CDR3 is CASSYFGQTYGYTF. The CDR3, as DNA: TGTGCCAGCAGTTACTTCGGACAGACCTATGGCTACACCTTC.

J is TRBJ1-3 and V is TRBV9; D gene uncertain. The CDR3 has 14 amino acids. V was trimmed by 1 base and J by 1 base, leaving 6 bases between them. Looked up from germline, CDR1 is SGDLS and CDR2 is YYNGEE. The CDR3 region is CASSVWGSGNTIYF. CDR3 sequence (DNA): TGTGCCAGCAGCGTATGGGGATCTGGAAACACCATATATTTT.